This T cell receptor beta chain derives from a study of identical twins. Study results and caveats: Out-of-frame beta chain sequences displayed weaker excess sharing between twins. It was out-of-frame TCR alpha sharing in monozygotic twins that models underestimated.

As regards this clonotype: Its antigen remains unidentified.

Germline assignment: CDR1 SGHVS and CDR2 FNYEAQ. V gave up 1 base and J gave up 6 bases, with 6 bases separating them. The CDR3 has 13 amino acids. TCRdb used MiXCR to reprocess the 5' RACE reads, holding one entry per CDR3 protein. Seen here are hundreds of thousands of distinct CDR3 sequences, roughly a quarter observed once, and the top ten hold 2.9%. Separately, the same data were catalogued under a study of T cells expressing NK-cell markers. According to that study: In several donors, dominant CD3+CD56+NKG2C+ clones formed roughly 1.0-7.5% of CD8+ cells. Researchers report these clonotypes also headed the CD3+CD56-NKG2C+ fraction in a few donors.

The TCR comes from a woman between 18 and 30 years old in good health. This chain uses TRBV7-6 with TRBJ2-2, with D unresolved. Sequencing used CD4+ T cells sorted from blood. The CDR3 sequence is CASSLGNSGELFF. The DNA of the CDR3 is TGTGCCAGCAGCTTAGGAAATTCCGGGGAGCTGTTTTTT. The variable domain in full, completed from reference TRBV7-6 and TRBJ2-2, reads GAGVSQSPRYKVTKRGQDVALRCDPISGHVSLYWYRQALGQGPEFLTYFNYEAQQDKSGLPNDRFSAERPEGSISTLTIQRTEQRDSAMYRCASSLGNSGELFFGEGSRLTVL.